This T cell receptor (beta chain) originates from a study of blood T cell repertoires in COVID-19. The wider study: PBMCs, B-cell-depleted T cells, or T cells were the source of the cDNA or gDNA that made up the material.

This CDR3 spans 14 amino acids. CDR1 and CDR2 (germline): MNHEY, SVGAGI. V was cut by 7 bases and J by 4 bases, with 16 bases left in between. The protocol was immunoSEQ multiplex PCR, while the TCRdb copy is restricted to in-frame clones and leaves out a portion. This table holds some 250,000 clones, about 91% found once. Study members were between about 18 and 100 years old and lived in about two dozen US regions. This chain links TRBV6-5 with TRBJ1-2; maybe TRBD1 (6 bases). The sample comprised PBMCs or T cells enriched from blood (not recorded which). This clonotype originated in a human donor in a cohort exposed to, infected with or recovered from COVID-19 (not recorded which). The donor label of this sample is uncertain. CDR3 sequence reads: CASTPAGATYGYTF. In DNA form, the CDR3 reads TGTGCCAGCACACCGGCAGGGGCTACCTATGGCTACACCTTC.